This T cell receptor beta chain emerged from a study of TIL therapy for anti-PD-1-resistant metastatic lung cancer (dated by TCRdb to the early 2020s). Background for the entire study: Enrolled patients had a median age of around 51 years (range about 38-85) and a median tumor PD-L1 proportion score of 6%. T cell receptor beta sequencing of tumor and peripheral blood was used to follow clonotypes across the tumor, the expanded TIL product and serial blood samples. The cohort was composed predominantly of lung adenocarcinoma, with a handful of EGFR-mutant and two ALK-rearranged tumors included, and half of patients were identified as current or former smokers. A median non-synonymous tumor mutation burden of over 1.2 mutations per megabase was determined across the cohort by whole-exome sequencing.

A word on this clone: The antigen this receptor binds is unknown. No clone much larger than this one lies a single base away; base qualities are absent.

The label giving this sample's time point can be read as: pre-treatment sample, taken before nivolumab and TIL therapy. Baseline tumor samples were excised metastases, mostly pleural nodules or supraclavicular lymph nodes, from the same resection used to grow TIL. Tumors were harvested before any PD-1/PD-L1 blockade; patients then received nivolumab, and those progressing received lymphodepletion, expanded TIL infusion and IL-2. Adults with stage 4 NSCLC were enrolled from late 2017 to early 2020 in a dual-center phase I trial. Samples came from a single-arm, open-label phase I trial of tumor-infiltrating lymphocyte therapy with nivolumab in advanced non-small cell lung cancer. Portions of each resected tumor were snap-frozen in liquid nitrogen and stored at -80 °C. Tumor regions of interest were selected on H&E sections by laser-capture macrodissection, were pulverized into 15 mg aliquots, and were extracted with Qiagen Allprep kits.

Reading the germline V gene (reference sequence) gives CDR1 SGHKS and CDR2 YYEKEE. V is clipped by 0 bases and J by 0 bases, and the sequence between their germline boundaries is 10 bases long. The CDR3, cysteine through valine, is 15 amino acids long. Of all the DNA, just the CDR3 is kept, 45 bases in frame from base 1. TCR beta CDR3 regions were amplified from genomic DNA with the immunoSEQ v3 hsTCRB kit using bias-controlled multiplex PCR. An Illumina NextSeq 500 was used to sequence the TCR libraries, reaching roughly 2.2 million read pairs at survey level or roughly 4.5-6 million at deep level. For the original study's pipeline: The immunoSEQ Analyzer software assigned V, D and J genes, filtered out non-productive sequences, and reported clonality. Repertoires were compared using productive Simpson clonality and Morisita overlap index of productive TRB rearrangements between infused TIL and blood. TCRdb provides this immuneACCESS table in a form limited to in-frame rearrangements. Some clones are lacking; in checked studies, under half of them reflect an unresolved V gene, and why the rest are absent is not known. V, J and clone size are those of that table, while D and trimming were read from the DNA. In all, the sample holds thousands of clones, and around three fifths of those were seen once. The ten top clones hold roughly a sixth of the sample.

What the work shows at the level of the full study, not this receptor alone: Clonal turnover during TIL culture was high, and many clones enriched in the product were not detected in the baseline tumor, suggesting clonal contraction rather than faithful expansion. Higher clonality and lower diversity were observed in expanded TIL cultures than in baseline intratumoral T cells (median clonality roughly 6% vs 31%, p < 0.0001). The cohort was highly selected, including more treatment-naive, never-smoker and oncogene-addicted patients than is typical, which limits generalizability. The study protocol defined all tumor marker inferences as exploratory.

The source was tumor tissue, collected at baseline. The rearrangement joined TRBV5-5 to TRBJ2-7; the D gene is possibly TRBD1 or TRBD2, with 5 bases matching each. The sequence derives from a person between 30 and 79 years old with non-small cell lung cancer. The DNA sequence reads TGTGCCAGCAGCTTGGTGGGGGAACCCTCCTACGAGCAGTACGTC. Its translation reads: CASSLVGEPSYEQYV.